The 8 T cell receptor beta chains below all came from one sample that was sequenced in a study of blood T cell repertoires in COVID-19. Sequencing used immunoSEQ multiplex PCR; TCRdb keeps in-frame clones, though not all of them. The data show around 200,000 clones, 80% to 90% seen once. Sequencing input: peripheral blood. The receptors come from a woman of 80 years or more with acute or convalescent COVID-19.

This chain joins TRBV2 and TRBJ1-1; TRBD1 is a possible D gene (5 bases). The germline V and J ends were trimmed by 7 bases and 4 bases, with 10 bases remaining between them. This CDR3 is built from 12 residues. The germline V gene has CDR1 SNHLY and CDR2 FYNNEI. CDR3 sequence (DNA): TGTGCCAGCAAGGTTCAGGGCACTGAAGCTTTCTTT. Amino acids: CASKVQGTEAFF. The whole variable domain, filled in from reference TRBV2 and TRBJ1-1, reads EPEVTQTPSHQVTQMGQEVILRCVPISNHLYFYWYRQILGQKVEFLVSFYNNEISEKSEIFDDQFSVERPDGSNFTLKIRSTKLEDSAMYFCASKVQGTEAFFGQGTRLTVV.

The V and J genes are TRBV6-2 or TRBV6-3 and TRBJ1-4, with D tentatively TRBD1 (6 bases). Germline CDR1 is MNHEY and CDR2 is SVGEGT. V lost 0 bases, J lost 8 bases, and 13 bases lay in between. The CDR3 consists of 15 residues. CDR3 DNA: TGTGCCAGCAGTTACTCGACAGGAGGTTGGGAAAAACTGTTTTTT. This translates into CASSYSTGGWEKLFF.

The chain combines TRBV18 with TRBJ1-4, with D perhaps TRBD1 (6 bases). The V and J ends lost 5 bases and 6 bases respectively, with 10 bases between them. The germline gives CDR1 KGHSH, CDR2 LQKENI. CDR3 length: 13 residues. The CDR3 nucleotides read TGTGCCAGCTCAGACGCAGGGGATGAAAAACTGTTTTTT. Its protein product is CASSDAGDEKLFF.

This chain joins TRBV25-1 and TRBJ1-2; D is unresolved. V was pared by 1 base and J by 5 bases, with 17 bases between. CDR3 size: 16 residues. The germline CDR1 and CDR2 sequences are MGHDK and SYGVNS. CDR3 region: CASSESGKDLEYGYTF. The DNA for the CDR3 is TGTGCCAGCAGTGAATCGGGAAAGGACTTGGAGTATGGCTACACCTTC.

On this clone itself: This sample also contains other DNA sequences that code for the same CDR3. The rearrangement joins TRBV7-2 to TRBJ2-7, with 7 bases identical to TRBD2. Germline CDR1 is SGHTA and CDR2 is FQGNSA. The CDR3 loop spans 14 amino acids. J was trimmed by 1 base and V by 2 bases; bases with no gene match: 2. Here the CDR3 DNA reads TGTGCCAGCAGCTTAAGCGGGGCATCCTACGAGCAGTACTTC. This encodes CASSLSGASYEQYF.

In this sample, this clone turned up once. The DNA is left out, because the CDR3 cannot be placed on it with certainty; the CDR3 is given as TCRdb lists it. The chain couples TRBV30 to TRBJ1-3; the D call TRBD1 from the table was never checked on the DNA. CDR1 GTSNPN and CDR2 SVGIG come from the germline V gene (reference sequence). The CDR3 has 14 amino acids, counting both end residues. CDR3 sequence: CAWETGVPGNTIYF.

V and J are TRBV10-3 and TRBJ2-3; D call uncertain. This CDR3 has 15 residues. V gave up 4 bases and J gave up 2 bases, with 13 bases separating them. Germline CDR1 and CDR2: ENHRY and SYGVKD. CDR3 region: CAISGNSPNTDTQYF. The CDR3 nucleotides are TGTGCCATCAGTGGAAACAGCCCTAACACAGATACGCAGTATTTT.

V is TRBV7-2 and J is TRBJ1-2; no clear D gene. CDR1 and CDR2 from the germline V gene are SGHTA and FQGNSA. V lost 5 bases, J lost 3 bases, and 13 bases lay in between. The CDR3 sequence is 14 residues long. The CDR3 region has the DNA TGTGCCAGCAGCCCTGGAGGGCAGTACTATGGCTACACCTTC. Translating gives CASSPGGQYYGYTF.